This TCR beta chain was sequenced in a study of PD-L1 blockade in urothelial cancer. Germline trimming cut 5 bases from V and 9 bases from J; bases unmatched to any gene: 4. This CDR3 comprises 15 residues. Germline CDR1 SGHNT, CDR2 YENEEA. The time point: pretreatment peripheral blood. Clones were sequenced by immunoSEQ multiplex PCR, and TCRdb holds only the in-frame ones, with some missing. This sample yields just over 50,000 clones, of which approximately 81% are seen a single time; 4% belongs to the top ten. The chain carries TRBV11-3 and TRBJ2-1; TRBD2 matches at 16 bases. This specimen consisted of PBMCs, obtained around atezolizumab (anti-PD-L1) treatment. The clonotype comes from a man in his sixties or seventies with urothelial cancer. In DNA, the CDR3 is TGTGCCAGCAGCCCGGGACTAGCGGGAGGGGCTGAGCAGTTCTTC. Translation gives CASSPGLAGGAEQFF.